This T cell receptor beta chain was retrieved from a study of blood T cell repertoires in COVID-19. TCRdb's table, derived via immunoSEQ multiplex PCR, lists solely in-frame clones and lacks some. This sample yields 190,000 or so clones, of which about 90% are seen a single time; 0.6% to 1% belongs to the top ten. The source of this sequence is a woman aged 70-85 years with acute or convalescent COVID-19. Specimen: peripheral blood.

The CDR3 protein is CASSMRGPSGGRDTQYF. The CDR3 nucleotides are TGTGCCAGTAGTATGAGGGGCCCCAGCGGGGGGCGAGATACGCAGTATTTT. The chain links TRBV19 to TRBJ2-3; 9 nucleotides align to TRBD2. The CDR3 is 17 amino acids. The V gene end was trimmed by 3 bases and the J gene end by 5 bases; junction bases not matched to a gene: 12. CDR1 LNHDA and CDR2 SQIVND come from the germline V gene (reference sequence). Filled out from reference TRBV19 and TRBJ2-3, the complete variable domain reads DGGITQSPKYLFRKEGQNVTLSCEQNLNHDAMYWYRQDPGQGLRLIYYSQIVNDFQKGDIAEGYSVSREKKESFPLTVTSAQKNPTAFYLCASSMRGPSGGRDTQYFGPGTRLTVL.